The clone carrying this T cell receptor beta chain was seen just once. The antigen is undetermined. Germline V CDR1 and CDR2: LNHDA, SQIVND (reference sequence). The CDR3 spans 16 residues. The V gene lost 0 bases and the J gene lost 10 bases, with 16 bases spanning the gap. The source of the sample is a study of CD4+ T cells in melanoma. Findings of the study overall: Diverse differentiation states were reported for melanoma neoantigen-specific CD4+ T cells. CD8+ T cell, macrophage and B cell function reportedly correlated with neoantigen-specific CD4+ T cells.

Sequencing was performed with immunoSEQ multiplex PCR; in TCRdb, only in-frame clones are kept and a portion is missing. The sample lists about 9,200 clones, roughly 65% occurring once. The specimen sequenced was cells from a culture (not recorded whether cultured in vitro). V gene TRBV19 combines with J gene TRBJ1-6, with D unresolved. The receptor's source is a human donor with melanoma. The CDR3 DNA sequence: TGTGCCAGTAGTATAGATCCACGTAATGGAAAATCACCCCTCCACTTT. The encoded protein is CASSIDPRNGKSPLHF.